This TCR beta chain is drawn from a study of blood T cell repertoires in COVID-19. Libraries were prepared by immunoSEQ multiplex PCR; TCRdb keeps only in-frame clonotypes and omits some of them. The table has roughly 45,000 clones, 85% to 90% seen once. The germline gives CDR1 LNHDA, CDR2 SQIVND (reference sequence). The CDR3 has 13 residues. Trimming took off 5 bases at V and 2 bases at J, with 7 bases between the two ends. The V call is TRBV19, the J call TRBJ2-1, with no clear D. The receptor was derived from a woman aged 55-70 years with acute or convalescent COVID-19. Sequencing was performed on peripheral blood. In nucleotides, the CDR3 is TGTGCCAGTAGTGCGACAACCTACAATGAGCAGTTCTTC. It codes for CASSATTYNEQFF.